Sequencing of this TCR beta chain was carried out in a study of Tregs in tolerant kidney transplant recipients. The assay was immunoSEQ multiplex PCR, and TCRdb's table has in-frame clones only and misses some. The top ten hold around 0.35% of the sample, which has about 44,000 clones, roughly 96% seen once. Points from the study as a whole: Findings come from small patient numbers and require larger validation.

This CDR3 has 12 residues. With 5 bases removed from V and 5 bases from J, the gap between germline ends came to 9 bases. Germline lookup yields CDR1 SNHLY and CDR2 FYNNEI. With regard to this clone: The antigen is undetermined.

The sequence came from a human donor in good health. The rearrangement uses TRBV2 and TRBJ2-5; perhaps D is TRBD1 or TRBD2 (5 bases each). The sample consisted of Tregs from blood cultured with allogeneic cells. The CDR3 sequence: CASSPEGETQYF. In nucleotides, the CDR3 is TGTGCCAGCAGTCCCGAGGGGGAGACCCAGTACTTC.